The next 3 T cell receptor beta chains were all read from a single sample in a study of identical twins. TCRdb reprocessed the 5' RACE reads with MiXCR, giving one entry per CDR3 protein. The data hold about 690,000 distinct CDR3 sequences, with 5.5% to 6.5% observed a single time. Sequenced input: naive T cells sorted from blood. The receptors originated from a man between 18 and 35 years old in good health.

The gene calls are TRBV11-2 and TRBJ2-1; 8 positions match TRBD2. V was pared by 6 bases and J by 15 bases, with 10 bases of the junction left unmatched. The CDR3 contains 12 residues. CDR1 and CDR2 from the germline V gene are SGHAT and FQNNGV. This CDR3 reads CASSPQREHPFF. CDR3 bases: TGTGCCAGCAGTCCCCAGCGGGAGCATCCGTTCTTC.

V usage is TRBV5-1 and J usage is TRBJ1-2; D is unresolved. Germline CDR1 and CDR2: SGHRS and YFSETQ. Trimming stripped 4 bases from V and 2 bases from J, with 12 bases between. The CDR3 consists of 14 residues. The CDR3 coding sequence is TGCGCCAGCAGCCCAACCCAGGAGAACTATGGCTACACCTTC. Protein: CASSPTQENYGYTF. The full variable domain, rest sourced from reference TRBV5-1 and TRBJ1-2, is KAGVTQTPRYLIKTRGQQVTLSCSPISGHRSVSWYQQTPGQGLQFLFEYFSETQRNKGNFPGRFSGRQFSNSRSEMNVSTLELGDSALYLCASSPTQENYGYTFGSGTRLTVV.

This clonotype was picked up a small number of times. The chain joins TRBV10-3 to TRBJ2-3, with 7 bases matching TRBD2. After removal of 2 bases from V and 2 bases from J, the junction contained 13 bases not matched to a gene. The CDR3 runs to 18 residues. Germline values: CDR1 ENHRY, CDR2 SYGVKD. The CDR3 reads CAISETQGASGNTDTQYF. The CDR3 nucleotides read TGTGCCATCAGTGAGACACAAGGGGCTAGCGGAAACACAGATACGCAGTATTTT.